The rows below give T cell receptor beta chains drawn from one sample of a study of neoadjuvant anti-PD-1 for oral cavity cancer. Measured with immunoSEQ multiplex PCR; TCRdb has only the in-frame clones, and not every one. The sample yields over 7,500 clones, roughly 66% seen once. Sample: PBMCs, taken after nivolumab (anti-PD-1) treatment. These receptor sequences come from a person between 40 and 85 years old with oral cavity squamous cell carcinoma. Both conserved end residues are trimmed from each CDR3.

V gene	J gene	CDR3 protein
TRBV10-3	TRBJ2-7	AISDPGGFSYEQY
TRBV19	TRBJ2-2	ASRIGFGISTGELF
TRBV5-4	TRBJ2-3	ASSRGQGTDTQY
TRBV11-2	TRBJ1-2	ASSSQNVNYGYT
TRBV7-8	TRBJ2-1	ASSLSFGGAFWNEQF
TRBV20-1	TRBJ2-5	SAGAGETQY
TRBV25-1	TRBJ2-2	ASSDFRTGTGELF
TRBV7-2	TRBJ1-1	ASSLSTGATEAF
TRBV1	TRBJ2-1	TSSQGDRAGVANEQF
TRBV29-1	TRBJ1-3	SVETGGIGNTIY
TRBV7-8	TRBJ1-3	ASSRRPEAGGNTIY
TRBV6-6	TRBJ1-2	ASSYPGYGYT
TRBV25-1	TRBJ2-1	ASSARRGGNEQF
TRBV2	TRBJ2-5	ASSEELGGGKETQY
TRBV7-9	TRBJ2-3	ASSFAGADTQY
TRBV15	TRBJ2-3	ATSRRPGEDTQY
TRBV5-4	TRBJ1-5	ASSEDRVTQPQH
TRBV25-1	TRBJ2-1	ASSDAGTSVKQF
TRBV4-1	TRBJ1-2	ASSPLAVGQVGYGYT
TRBV10-2	TRBJ2-2	ASSRVRGNTGELF
TRBV5-1	TRBJ2-5	ASSLEETQY
TRBV11-2	TRBJ2-3	ASSFGTSGPDTQY
TRBV19	TRBJ2-1	ASSILGRPGSYNEQF
TRBV5-1	TRBJ2-7	ASSLRAAYEQY
TRBV2	TRBJ1-2	ASTRTQSDGYT
TRBV9	TRBJ1-4	ASSPRPGNEKLF
TRBV7-2	TRBJ1-6	ASSIGTGIFNSPLH
TRBV7-9	TRBJ1-6	ASSSSSGQGGSPLH
TRBV5-1	TRBJ2-3	ASSLDGVSTDTQY
TRBV5-1	TRBJ2-5	ASSLSRTGGGETQY
TRBV10-1	TRBJ2-7	ASSGNRDYEQY
TRBV20-1	TRBJ2-4	SASPKNIQY
TRBV6-5	TRBJ2-2	ASSSQGILNTGELF
TRBV29-1	TRBJ1-1	SVVQGLTTEAF
TRBV29-1	TRBJ1-4	SVETIGEKLF
TRBV5-4	TRBJ2-7	ASSWTGKQY
TRBV7-2	TRBJ1-1	ASSPGWGGAEAF
TRBV10-3	TRBJ1-3	AISQGGGNTIY
TRBV19	TRBJ1-2	ASSRQGAVGYT
TRBV7-2	TRBJ1-2	ASSLSEGQAAYGYT
TRBV30	TRBJ2-7	AWSSGQGGYEQY
TRBV11-2	TRBJ2-1	ASSSRTRFNEQF
TRBV19	TRBJ1-1	ASSSTGTTEAF
TRBV13	TRBJ2-1	ASSLRQGARNEQF
TRBV5-1	TRBJ2-7	ASSIQALSYEQY
TRBV15	TRBJ1-5	ATSRDRALWGSNQPQH
TRBV7-2	TRBJ1-2	ASSLDTGAYGYT
TRBV5-1	TRBJ2-1	ASSLEQGLYNEQF
TRBV6-5	TRBJ1-5	ASSISPDRIQPQH
TRBV5-4	TRBJ1-2	ASSLRTGGGGYT
TRBV5-6	TRBJ1-6	ASSTGQGSNSPLH
TRBV2	TRBJ1-1	ASSEALRGRGEAF
TRBV4-2	TRBJ1-1	ASAQNRALNTEAF